These 32 T cell receptor beta chains were sequenced from one sample in a study of T cell repertoires in cytomegalovirus infection. Their antigens are not known. One entry per CDR3 protein, called by TCRdb with MiXCR from the reads. The table shows 900,000 to 950,000 distinct CDR3 sequences, with 25% to 40% occurring only once. Sample: cultured CD8+ T cells from PBMCs, taken from culture after CMV antigen stimulation. Source of these receptors: a human donor in good health (CMV status not recorded). Some clones in this sample may be carry-over from other donors' samples.

The gene calls are TRBV7-9 and TRBJ1-2, with 8 bases lining up with TRBD1. V shed 5 bases and J 4 bases; nucleotides not matched to a gene: 12. CDR3 length: 16 amino acids. Per the germline V gene, CDR1 is SEHNR and CDR2 is FQNEAQ (reference sequence). CDR3 region: CASSVGTGALIYGYTF. CDR3 bases: TGTGCCAGCAGCGTCGGGACAGGAGCTTTAATCTATGGCTACACCTTC. Filled out from reference TRBV7-9 and TRBJ1-2, the complete variable domain reads DTGVSQNPRHKITKRGQNVTFRCDPISEHNRLYWYRQTLGQGPEFLTYFQNEAQLEKSRLLSDRFSAERPKGSFSTLEIQRTEQGDSAMYLCASSVGTGALIYGYTFGSGTRLTVV.

This chain uses TRBV6-5 with TRBJ2-7, with D unresolved. Trimming stripped 6 bases from V and 3 bases from J, with 15 bases between. The CDR3 consists of 14 residues. Germline values: CDR1 MNHEY, CDR2 SVGAGI. The CDR3 loop is CASSTDALSYEQYV. The CDR3 nucleotides are TGTGCCAGCAGCACTGATGCGCTGAGCTACGAGCAGTACGTC.

In its sample, this clonotype was seen a few times. V and J are TRBV27 and TRBJ2-1; 9 bases match TRBD1. The CDR3 spans 15 residues. Germline CDR1 reads MNHEY; CDR2 reads SMNVEV (reference sequence). Trimming took 4 bases from V and 7 from J; bases not matched to a gene: 8. DNA of the CDR3: TGTGCCAGCAGTTACAGGGGGCGCTCGTGGAATGAGCAGTTCTTC. It codes for CASSYRGRSWNEQFF.

The rearrangement joins TRBV10-1 to TRBJ2-7; D is uncertain. V was clipped by 0 bases and J by 4 bases, with 7 bases between them. The CDR3 runs 13 residues. CDR1 and CDR2 from the germline V gene are WNHNN and SYGVQD (reference sequence). DNA for the CDR3: TGCGCCAGCAGTGAGTCGACGGCATACGAGCAGTACTTC. It codes for CASSESTAYEQYF.

The chain carries TRBV28 and TRBJ1-4; TRBD1 matches 8 bases. Germline CDR1 MDHEN, CDR2 SYDVKM. The trim removed 4 bases at V and 8 bases at J, leaving 6 bases unmatched. The CDR3 has 14 amino acids. CDR3 coding DNA: TGTGCCAGCAGTTCGCAACAGGGGGGAGAAAAACTGTTTTTT. It translates to CASSSQQGGEKLFF.

This clonotype turned up a few times. The rearrangement joins TRBV12-5 to TRBJ2-2; maybe TRBD1 (7 bases). Germline CDR1 and CDR2: LGHNT and FRNRAP. CDR3 length: 20 residues. V was trimmed by 4 bases and J by 4 bases, leaving 28 bases between them. The CDR3 region is CASGWPSAQSDRDSTGELFF. The DNA of the CDR3 is TGTGCTAGTGGTTGGCCCTCTGCCCAATCCGACAGGGACTCCACCGGGGAGCTGTTTTTT.

The genes are TRBV6-4 and TRBJ2-1; no firm D call. V lost 3 bases to trimming and J lost 0 bases, with 12 bases between them. This CDR3 is 16 amino acids long. Germline loops: CDR1 MRHNA, CDR2 SNTAGT. The CDR3 sequence: CASSEAPLSSYNEQFF. The CDR3 coding sequence is TGTGCCAGCAGTGAAGCACCCTTAAGCTCCTACAATGAGCAGTTCTTC.

V and J are TRBV6-2 or TRBV6-3 and TRBJ2-4; 10 bases are shared with TRBD2. The trim removed 5 bases at V and 0 bases at J, leaving 4 bases unmatched. Germline values: CDR1 MNHEY, CDR2 SVGEGT. There are 16 residues in the CDR3. CDR3 nucleotides: TGTGCCAGCAGTGTAGCGGGGGGTCTAGCCAAAAACATTCAGTACTTC. Its protein product is CASSVAGGLAKNIQYF.

This clonotype was found a few times. V usage is TRBV6-1 and J usage is TRBJ2-7, with D tentatively TRBD1 (5 bases). The CDR3 consists of 15 residues. The germline gives CDR1 MNHNS, CDR2 SASEGT. Between the trimmed V and J ends, which lost 1 base and 4 bases, there was a span of 14 bases. The CDR3: CASSEGGQLMYEQYF. In DNA form, the CDR3 reads TGTGCCAGCAGTGAAGGGGGCCAGCTTATGTACGAGCAGTACTTC.

Points on this clonotype: The junction and the germline gene differ at one end; a read error may be behind it. The V gene is TRBV14, the J gene TRBJ2-1; D is unclear. The CDR3 runs to 15 residues. CDR1 and CDR2 from the germline V gene are SGHDN and FVKESK. The CDR3 nucleotides are TGTGTCAGCAGCCAATTCAGGCAGAAAAACAATGAGCAGTTCTTC. Encoded protein: CVSSQFRQKNNEQFF. Using reference TRBV14 and TRBJ2-1 for the parts outside the CDR3, the full variable domain is EAGVTQFPSHSVIEKGQTVTLRCDPISGHDNLYWYRRVMGKEIKFLLHFVKESKQDESGMPNNRFLAERTGGTYSTLKVQPAELEDSGVYFCVSSQFRQKNNEQFFGPGTRLTVL.

This clonotype appeared a few times. The rearrangement joins TRBV20-1 to TRBJ2-7, with D maybe TRBD2 (5 bases). Germline values: CDR1 DFQATT, CDR2 SNEGSKA (reference sequence). V shed 4 bases and J shed 5 bases, with 21 bases lying between them. CDR3 length equals 15 residues. Here the CDR3 reads CSATETLVPGNEQYF. The CDR3 coding sequence is TGCAGTGCTACCGAAACCCTCGTCCCGGGGAACGAGCAGTACTTC.

The chain carries TRBV7-9 and TRBJ2-1, with D tentatively TRBD2 (6 bases). Germline V gene data show CDR1 as SEHNR and CDR2 as FQNEAQ (reference sequence). CDR3 length: 15 residues. The V gene lost 1 base and the J gene lost 8 bases, with 15 bases spanning the gap. The DNA of the CDR3 is TGTGCCAGCAGCTTAGATGCGACTAGTAGAGATGAGCAGTTCTTC. Protein sequence: CASSLDATSRDEQFF.

On this clonotype itself: A much larger clone differs from this one at a single base, so this may be a read error. J is TRBJ1-1 and V is TRBV7-2, with no clear D. This CDR3 region has 16 residues. CDR1 and CDR2 from the germline V gene are SGHTA and FQGNSA. The V and J ends lost 2 bases and 0 bases respectively, with 13 bases between them. CDR3 amino acids: CASSLLPVPMNTEAFF. The CDR3 bases are TGTGCCAGCAGCTTACTCCCGGTGCCCATGAACACTGAAGCTTTCTTT.

In its sample, this clonotype was seen a few times. The CDR3 spells CASSLGWGETQYF. CDR3 coding DNA: TGTGCCAGCAGTTTAGGGTGGGGAGAGACCCAGTACTTC. The V and J genes are TRBV27 and TRBJ2-5, with D unclear. The CDR3 is 13 residues long. Trimming pared 2 bases from V and 4 bases from J, leaving 8 bases between. Germline-derived CDR1 and CDR2 are MNHEY and SMNVEV (reference sequence).

This clonotype was recorded many times. This chain uses TRBV7-8 with TRBJ2-5; TRBD1 agrees at 8 bases. CDR3 size: 14 residues. Losses at the gene ends were 2 bases for V and 3 bases for J; bases not matched to a gene: 2. Germline V gene sequence: CDR1 SGHVS, CDR2 FQNEAQ. The CDR3, as DNA: TGTGCCAGCAGCTTACCGGACAGGGAAGAGACCCAGTACTTC. The encoded protein is CASSLPDREETQYF.

The chain is built from TRBV7-2 and TRBJ2-7; tentative D call: TRBD2 (5 bases). Germline V lookup: CDR1 SGHTA, CDR2 FQGNSA. This CDR3 region has 15 residues. The V end lost 4 bases, the J end lost 0 bases, and 13 bases lay between the germline ends. CDR3 protein: CASSSSAVSSYEQYF. CDR3 nucleotide sequence: TGTGCCAGCAGCTCTTCAGCGGTGAGCTCCTACGAGCAGTACTTC.

As DNA, the CDR3 is TGTGCCAGCAGCTTAGCGTGGGGAGGTGTTGAAGAGACCCAGTACTTC. Protein: CASSLAWGGVEETQYF. J is TRBJ2-5 and V is TRBV7-8, with D tentatively TRBD2 (6 bases). Trimming pared 0 bases from V and 3 bases from J, leaving 14 bases between. The CDR3 consists of 16 residues. CDR1 and CDR2 (germline): SGHVS, FQNEAQ.

In its sample, this clonotype was seen many times. V usage is TRBV7-9 and J usage is TRBJ2-7; TRBD2 aligns across 7 bases. CDR3 length: 16 residues. Germline V gene lookup returns CDR1 SEHNR and CDR2 FQNEAQ (reference sequence). V shed 5 bases and J 2 bases; nucleotides not matched to a gene: 12. The DNA of the CDR3 is TGTGCCAGCAGCCCCAGAGCCGGGGAGGGCGCCTACGAGCAGTACTTC. It specifies CASSPRAGEGAYEQYF. Complete variable domain (other parts from reference TRBV7-9 and TRBJ2-7): DTGVSQNPRHKITKRGQNVTFRCDPISEHNRLYWYRQTLGQGPEFLTYFQNEAQLEKSRLLSDRFSAERPKGSFSTLEIQRTEQGDSAMYLCASSPRAGEGAYEQYFGPGTRLTVT.

A few counts support this clonotype. This chain links TRBV11-2 with TRBJ2-7, with 10 bases lining up with TRBD1. Germline CDR1 is SGHAT and CDR2 is FQNNGV. The CDR3 covers 14 residues. The trim removed 2 bases at V and 3 bases at J, leaving 1 base unmatched. CDR3 amino acids: CASSLWDRGYEQYV. CDR3 DNA: TGTGCCAGCAGCTTATGGGACAGGGGCTACGAGCAGTACGTC.

The chain links TRBV6-6 to TRBJ2-1, with 7 positions matching TRBD1. V shed 5 bases, J shed 4 bases, and the junction held 8 bases outside the gene matches. This CDR3 has 15 residues. Germline lookup yields CDR1 MNHNY and CDR2 SVGAGI (reference sequence). CDR3 sequence: CASSVFRDRYNEQFF. The CDR3 region has the DNA TGTGCCAGCAGTGTATTCCGGGACAGATACAATGAGCAGTTCTTC.

About this clonotype: A much more abundant neighbour one base away suggests this may be a read error. The chain couples TRBV7-9 to TRBJ2-1; D may be TRBD2 (7 bases). The CDR3 totals 15 residues. Germline-derived CDR1 and CDR2 are SEHNR and FQNEAQ (reference sequence). V lost 5 bases to trimming and J lost 4 bases, with 15 bases between them. The CDR3 is CASSIIGGGYNEQFF. In DNA, the CDR3 is TGTGCCAGCAGCATTATAGGGGGGGGATACAATGAGCAGTTCTTC.

The chain has TRBV19 and TRBJ1-6; D unresolved. This CDR3 contains 14 residues. Trimming removed 5 bases at V and 3 bases at J, with 8 bases between. Germline CDR1 reads LNHDA; CDR2 reads SQIVND (reference sequence). CDR3 amino acids: CASSPWDYNSPLHF. As DNA, the CDR3 is TGTGCCAGTAGTCCCTGGGACTATAATTCACCCCTCCACTTT. Full variable domain (remainder filled in from reference TRBV19 and TRBJ1-6): DGGITQSPKYLFRKEGQNVTLSCEQNLNHDAMYWYRQDPGQGLRLIYYSQIVNDFQKGDIAEGYSVSREKKESFPLTVTSAQKNPTAFYLCASSPWDYNSPLHFGNGTRLTVT.

In this sample, this clonotype turned up many times. CDR3 nucleotide sequence: TGTGCCAGCAGCGGTTTACAAGAGACCCAGTACTTC. The encoded protein is CASSGLQETQYF. The J gene is TRBJ2-5, the V gene TRBV5-4; D gene ambiguous. The V end lost 4 bases, the J end lost 2 bases, and 6 bases lay between the germline ends. The CDR3 has 12 amino acids. Germline V CDR1 and CDR2: SGHNT, YYREEE (reference sequence).

The chain uses TRBV4-1 and TRBJ1-3; weak D call: TRBD1 (5 bases). Trimming cost V 1 base and J 1 base, with 8 bases left between them. Per the germline V gene, CDR1 is MGHRA and CDR2 is YSYEKL. The CDR3 spans 15 residues. The CDR3 bases are TGCGCCAGCAGCCAAGGGGCAGGGTCTGGAAACACCATATATTTT. Protein product: CASSQGAGSGNTIYF.

The chain's CDR3 is CASSSELHGQGRYEQYF. CDR3 sequence (DNA): TGTGCCAGCAGCTCAGAGCTACACGGACAGGGGCGCTACGAGCAGTACTTC. This rearrangement joins TRBV7-9 to TRBJ2-7; 9 bases fit TRBD1. Trimming cost V 4 bases and J 3 bases; bases outside gene matches: 13. CDR3 length: 17 amino acids. CDR1 is SEHNR, CDR2 FQNEAQ, per germline (reference sequence).

This clonotype occurred a few times. V usage is TRBV6-2 or TRBV6-3 and J usage is TRBJ1-1; D is perhaps TRBD1 (5 bases). The CDR3 is 14 residues long. V lost 0 bases and J lost 6, with 11 bases in between. The germline V gene encodes CDR1 MNHEY and CDR2 SVGEGT. The CDR3 protein is CASSYSGRAAEAFF. CDR3 in DNA: TGTGCCAGCAGTTACTCGGGCAGGGCGGCTGAAGCTTTCTTT.

This chain connects TRBV2 to TRBJ1-2; D gene uncertain. Trimming took off 8 bases at V and 6 bases at J, with 10 bases between the two ends. CDR1 is SNHLY, CDR2 FYNNEI, per germline. This CDR3 is 11 amino acids long. The CDR3 loop is CASVWGDGYTF. The CDR3 region has the DNA TGTGCCAGCGTCTGGGGTGATGGCTACACCTTC.

This clonotype has just a few counts. The chain uses TRBV6-6 and TRBJ1-1, with D hard to call. Germline assignment: CDR1 MNHNY and CDR2 SVGAGI (reference sequence). The V end lost 2 bases, the J end lost 5 bases, and 12 bases lay between the germline ends. This CDR3 contains 14 residues. The CDR3, as DNA: TGTGCCAGCAGTTACGAGAGGTACGGGACTGAAGCTTTCTTT. This codes for CASSYERYGTEAFF.

On this clonotype itself: A read error may explain this, as a much larger clone is one base away. The chain recombines TRBV7-8 with TRBJ1-4; possibly TRBD1 for D (6 bases). The CDR3 sequence is 14 residues long. The V gene lost 10 bases and the J gene lost 1 base, with 13 bases spanning the gap. From germline, CDR1 is SGHVS and CDR2 FQNEAQ. In DNA, the CDR3 is TGTGCCAACAGTCAACAGGGAACTAATGAAAAACTGTTTTTT. Its protein product is CANSQQGTNEKLFF.

This clonotype was observed a handful of times. J is TRBJ1-5 and V is TRBV6-5; 7 bases line up with TRBD1. V shed 6 bases, J shed 0 bases, and the junction held 5 bases outside the gene matches. Germline V lookup: CDR1 MNHEY, CDR2 SVGAGI. This CDR3 region has 15 residues. The CDR3, as DNA: TGTGCCAGCAGAAGGACAGGATTTAGCAATCAGCCCCAGCATTTT. This sequence encodes CASRRTGFSNQPQHF.

The genes are TRBV20-1 and TRBJ1-5, with D perhaps TRBD1 (5 bases). The CDR3 runs to 16 residues. CDR1 is DFQATT and CDR2 is SNEGSKA in the germline V gene (reference sequence). The ends were cut back, 2 bases at V and 0 bases at J, with 14 bases in the middle. Here the CDR3 reads CSARKSGTNSNQPQHF. The CDR3 nucleotides are TGCAGTGCTAGAAAGTCAGGGACTAATAGCAATCAGCCCCAGCATTTT.

In its sample, this clonotype was seen many times. The rearrangement links TRBV7-9 to TRBJ1-2; 9 bases are a match to TRBD1. The CDR3 runs to 15 residues. The V segment lost 4 bases and the J segment 6 bases; nucleotides outside the gene matches: 9. Germline CDR1 reads SEHNR; CDR2 reads FQNEAQ (reference sequence). CDR3 region: CASSSPGQGRHGYTF. DNA of the CDR3: TGTGCCAGCAGCTCTCCGGGACAGGGCAGGCATGGCTACACCTTC.